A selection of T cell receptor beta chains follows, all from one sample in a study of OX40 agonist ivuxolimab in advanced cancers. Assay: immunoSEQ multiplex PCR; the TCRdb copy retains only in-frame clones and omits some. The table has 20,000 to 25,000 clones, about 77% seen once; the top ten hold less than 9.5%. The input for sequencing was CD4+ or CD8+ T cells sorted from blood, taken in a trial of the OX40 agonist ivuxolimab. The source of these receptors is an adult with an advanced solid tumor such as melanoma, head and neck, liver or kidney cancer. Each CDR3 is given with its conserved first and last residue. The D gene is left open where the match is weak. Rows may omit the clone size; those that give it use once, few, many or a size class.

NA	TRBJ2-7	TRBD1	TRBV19	CASSGGDRVAQYF	TGTGCCAGTAGTGGGGGGGACAGGGTCGCGCAGTACTTC
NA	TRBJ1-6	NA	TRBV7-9	CASSPSGFSPLHF	TGTGCCAGCAGTCCTTCTGGCTTCTCACCCCTCCACTTT
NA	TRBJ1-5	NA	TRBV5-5	CASSLWGVGQPQHF	TGTGCCAGCAGCTTGTGGGGGGTTGGCCAGCCCCAGCATTTT
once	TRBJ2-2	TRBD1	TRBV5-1	CASSLARGTGNTGELFF	TGCGCCAGCAGCTTGGCCCGCGGGACAGGGAACACCGGGGAGCTGTTTTTT
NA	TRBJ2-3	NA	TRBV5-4	CASNRGDTQYF	TGTGCCAGCAACCGCGGAGATACGCAGTATTTT
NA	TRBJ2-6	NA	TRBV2	CASSDDTSGANVLTF	TGTGCCAGCAGCGATGACACCTCTGGGGCCAACGTCCTGACTTTC
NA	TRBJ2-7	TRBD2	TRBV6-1	CASSEAGLAGGPREQYF	TGTGCCAGCAGTGAGGCGGGACTAGCGGGGGGGCCGCGTGAGCAGTACTTC
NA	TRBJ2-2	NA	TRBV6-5	CASRGAETGELFF	TGTGCCAGCAGGGGAGCGGAGACCGGGGAGCTGTTTTTT
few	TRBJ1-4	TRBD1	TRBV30	CAWSSEDRGEKLFF	TGTGCCTGGAGTTCAGAGGACAGGGGGGAAAAACTGTTTTTT
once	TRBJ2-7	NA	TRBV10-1	CASSDGADYEQYF	TGCGCCAGCAGCGACGGGGCGGACTACGAGCAGTACTTC
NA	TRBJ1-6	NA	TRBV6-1	CASLRATGNSPLHF	TGTGCCAGCTTGCGGGCCACTGGGAATTCACCCCTCCACTTT
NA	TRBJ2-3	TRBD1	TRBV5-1	CASSLRSPRTGGTDTQYF	TGCGCCAGCAGCTTGAGGTCCCCTAGGACAGGGGGAACAGATACGCAGTATTTT
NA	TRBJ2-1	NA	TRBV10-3	CAITLDPYNEQFF	TGTGCCATCACCTTGGACCCCTACAATGAGCAGTTCTTC
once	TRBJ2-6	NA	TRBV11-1	CASSLIQSGANVLTF	TGTGCCAGCAGCTTAATACAGTCTGGGGCCAACGTCCTGACTTTC
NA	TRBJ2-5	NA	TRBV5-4	CASSLANRPGETQYF	TGTGCCAGCAGCTTGGCCAACAGGCCGGGGGAGACCCAGTACTTC
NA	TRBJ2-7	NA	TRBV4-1	CASSQDPRDEQYF	TGCGCCAGCAGCCAAGATCCCAGGGACGAGCAGTACTTC
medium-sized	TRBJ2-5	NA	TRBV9	CASSVARGETQYF	TGTGCCAGCAGCGTAGCTAGGGGAGAGACCCAGTACTTC
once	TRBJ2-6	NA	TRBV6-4	CASSERYRASGANVLTF	TGTGCCAGCAGTGAGAGGTACAGGGCCTCTGGGGCCAACGTCCTGACTTTC
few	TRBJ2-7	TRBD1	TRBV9	CASSVGPDRASGEQYF	TGTGCCAGCAGCGTAGGCCCGGACAGGGCGAGTGGCGAGCAGTACTTC
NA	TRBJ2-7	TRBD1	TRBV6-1	CASALGQDYEQYF	TGTGCCAGCGCCCTGGGACAGGACTACGAGCAGTACTTC
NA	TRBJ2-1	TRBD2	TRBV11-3	CASSAGGLYSEQFF	TGTGCCAGCAGCGCGGGGGGGCTATATTCTGAGCAGTTCTTC
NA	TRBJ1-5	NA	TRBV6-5	CATSRGTSNQPQHF	TGTGCCACCTCAAGGGGGACCAGCAATCAGCCCCAGCATTTT
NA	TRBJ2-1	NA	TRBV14	CASSQAGPKFF	TGTGCCAGCAGCCAGGCAGGCCCGAAGTTCTTC
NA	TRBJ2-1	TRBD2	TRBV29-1	CSVVGPAGGYNEQFF	TGCAGCGTTGTTGGGCCAGCGGGGGGCTACAATGAGCAGTTCTTC
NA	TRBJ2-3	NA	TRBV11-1	CASSLSPAGATDTQYF	TGTGCCAGCAGCTTATCCCCCGCGGGGGCAACAGATACGCAGTATTTT